This T cell receptor (beta chain) stems from a study of blood T cell repertoires in COVID-19. For the study at large: The United States, Italy and Spain provided the acute and convalescent COVID-19 samples. From T cells, B-cell-depleted T cells, or PBMCs came the material, which was cDNA or gDNA.

Germline V CDR1 and CDR2: MNHEY, SVGAGI. The V and J ends lost 6 bases and 6 bases, in that order; junction bases with no gene match: 9. The CDR3 has 15 amino acids. In the original processing: Amplification with reference gene primers provided the estimates of nucleated cell counts. TCRdb's copy holds only in-frame clones and misses some; the assay was immunoSEQ multiplex PCR. V and J calls plus clone size are reproduced from that table; the DNA served to infer D and trimming. The sample yields 70,000 to 75,000 clones, approximately 80% seen once. The TCR comes from a woman between 65 and 79 years old with acute or convalescent COVID-19. The specimen sequenced was peripheral blood. The chain links TRBV6-5 to TRBJ2-1; 9 bases line up with TRBD2. This CDR3 reads CASRNVVAGVNEQFF. Here the CDR3 DNA reads TGTGCCAGCAGGAACGTAGTAGCGGGAGTCAATGAGCAGTTCTTC.